The present T cell receptor (beta chain) was sequenced within a study of radiotherapy plus CTLA-4 blockade in lung cancer. Study-level background: More than 15% of enrolled patients responded objectively, and roughly 30% had disease control.

CDR1 is ENHRY and CDR2 is SYGVKD in the germline V gene. The CDR3 has 17 amino acids. The junction had 7 bases not matched to a gene; V was cut back by 6 bases and J by 2 bases. Clones were sequenced by immunoSEQ multiplex PCR, and TCRdb holds only the in-frame ones, with some missing. The table lists about 80,000 clones, roughly 79% of them singletons. Sequencing used peripheral blood, obtained from a patient treated with radiotherapy plus ipilimumab. This chain links TRBV10-3 with TRBJ2-5; TRBD2 aligns across 15 bases. This sequence originates from a human donor with non-small cell lung cancer whose response to radiotherapy plus ipilimumab could not be evaluated. Some clones in this sample may be carry-over from other donors' samples. CDR3 sequence (DNA): TGTGCCATCAGCGCGGGACTAGCGGGGGGCGTACAAGAGACCCAGTACTTC. This translates into CAISAGLAGGVQETQYF.